This TCR beta chain was retrieved from a study of early T cells in non-severe SARS-CoV-2 infection. Overall study context: Unpaired chains resulted from sequencing bulk RNA of unsorted whole blood.

Study outcomes and limitations: Using VDJdb, the matching emphasized anti-spike CD8 responses while missing private and CD4 specificities.

As to this clonotype: Its antigen is not identified.

Researchers tagged individual cDNA molecules with unique molecular identifiers. TCRdb redid the calling of the 5' RACE reads with MiXCR, one entry per CDR3 protein. This sample has tens of thousands of distinct CDR3 sequences, with more than 13% found just once. This clonotype was sampled from an adult who was a healthcare worker with PCR-confirmed SARS-CoV-2 infection or an uninfected control (not recorded which). Sample: whole blood, taken at baseline.

The CDR3: CASRTSGNFYNEQFF. The CDR3 nucleotides are TGCGCCAGCCGGACTAGCGGAAATTTTTACAATGAGCAGTTCTTC. The chain links TRBV5-1 to TRBJ2-1; the match to TRBD2 covers 10 bases. Germline values: CDR1 SGHRS, CDR2 YFSETQ. The CDR3 is 15 amino acids. V was clipped by 7 bases and J by 4 bases; unmatched bases: 8.